Following are 5 T cell receptor beta chains from one sample sequenced in a study of PD-L1 blockade in urothelial cancer. Only in-frame clones appear in the TCRdb table, and some are missing; sequencing was by immunoSEQ multiplex PCR. The sample gives around 38,000 clones, 75% to 90% of which show up once; under 25% is in the top ten. Stated time point: peripheral blood 6 weeks after treatment start. The starting material was PBMCs, obtained around atezolizumab (anti-PD-L1) treatment. The receptors were gathered from a man aged 55 to 70 with urothelial cancer.

The table lists this clone with a few counts. The genes are TRBV7-9 and TRBJ1-1, with D perhaps TRBD1 (6 bases). The CDR3 sequence is 15 residues long. Trimming took off 1 base at V and 3 bases at J, with 12 bases between the two ends. CDR1 and CDR2 (germline): SEHNR, FQNEAQ (reference sequence). The CDR3 bases are TGTGCCAGCAGCTTAGGGGTCCAGGGGTACACTGAAGCTTTCTTT. Amino acids: CASSLGVQGYTEAFF.

The chain is built from TRBV29-1 and TRBJ2-1; 8 bases are shared with TRBD2. Trimming cost V 5 bases and J 3 bases; bases outside gene matches: 3. Germline V CDR1 and CDR2: SQVTM, ANQGSEA. The CDR3 runs to 13 residues. CDR3 sequence reads: CSVLREVYNEQFF. In DNA form, the CDR3 reads TGCAGCGTTTTGCGGGAGGTCTACAATGAGCAGTTCTTC.

CDR3 amino acids: CASSRTWRLFF. In DNA form, the CDR3 reads TGTGCCAGCAGTCGGACTTGGCGGCTGTTTTTT. The chain employs TRBV28 and TRBJ2-2; perhaps TRBD2 as D (5 bases). The CDR3 runs to 11 residues. Between the trimmed V and J ends, which lost 5 bases and 13 bases, there was a span of 11 bases. Germline V gene lookup returns CDR1 MDHEN and CDR2 SYDVKM. Filled out from reference TRBV28 and TRBJ2-2, the complete variable domain reads DVKVTQSSRYLVKRTGEKVFLECVQDMDHENMFWYRQDPGLGLRLIYFSYDVKMKEKGDIPEGYSVSREKKERFSLILESASTNQTSMYLCASSRTWRLFFGEGSRLTVL.

The J gene is TRBJ1-1, the V gene TRBV19; 9 nucleotides line up with TRBD1. The CDR3 is 18 residues long. Trimming took 1 base from V and 5 from J; bases not matched to a gene: 14. Germline V CDR1 and CDR2: LNHDA, SQIVND (reference sequence). CDR3: CASSIAPSQGARQTEAFF. The CDR3 DNA reads TGTGCCAGTAGTATAGCCCCCTCACAGGGGGCGCGTCAGACTGAAGCTTTCTTT.

The chain joins TRBV7-2 to TRBJ1-1, with 10 nucleotides matching TRBD1. Germline CDR1 and CDR2: SGHTA and FQGNSA. The CDR3 spans 15 residues. V was pared by 3 bases and J by 0 bases, with 1 base of the junction left unmatched. CDR3 DNA sequence: TGTGCCAGCAGCTTGACAGGGGGCTTGAACACTGAAGCTTTCTTT. Translation gives CASSLTGGLNTEAFF. The full variable domain, rest sourced from reference TRBV7-2 and TRBJ1-1, is GAGVSQSPSNKVTEKGKDVELRCDPISGHTALYWYRQSLGQGLEFLIYFQGNSAPDKSGLPSDRFSAERTGGSVSTLTIQRTQQEDSAVYLCASSLTGGLNTEAFFGQGTRLTVV.